These 23 T cell receptor beta chains share one sample of origin, sequenced in a study of cytomegalovirus exposure and HLA in healthy donors. Use of 60 Vbeta and 13 Jbeta primers characterized the PCR. Produced via immunoSEQ multiplex PCR; TCRdb's table is partial and in-frame only. With over 200,000 clones in the sample, the ten largest clones hold 0.75% to 1%. Sequencing was carried out using PBMCs. These receptors came from a woman in her 30s in good health and CMV-seropositive.

The genes are TRBV18 and TRBJ1-1; D is perhaps TRBD1 (5 bases). Germline-derived CDR1 and CDR2 are KGHSH and LQKENI. The V and J ends lost 1 base and 4 bases respectively, with 7 bases between them. The CDR3 length is 13 residues. CDR3 protein: CASSPRGRTEAFF. CDR3 bases: TGTGCCAGCTCACCACGGGGCCGCACTGAAGCTTTCTTT. Combining the CDR3 with reference TRBV18 and TRBJ1-1 gives the whole variable domain NAGVMQNPRHLVRRRGQEARLRCSPMKGHSHVYWYRQLPEEGLKFMVYLQKENIIDESGMPKERFSAEFPKEGPSILRIQQVVRGDSAAYFCASSPRGRTEAFFGQGTRLTVV.

The V call is TRBV7-9, the J call TRBJ2-1; 14 nucleotides line up with TRBD2. CDR3 length: 15 residues. Germline V gene lookup returns CDR1 SEHNR and CDR2 FQNEAQ (reference sequence). V dropped 5 bases and J dropped 10; count of bases not matched to a gene: 7. CDR3 in amino acids: CASSRGGLAGEEQFF. As DNA, the CDR3 is TGTGCCAGCAGCCGAGGGGGACTAGCGGGAGAGGAGCAGTTCTTC.

J is TRBJ1-2 and V is TRBV27; 7 bases are a match to TRBD1. Looked up from germline, CDR1 is MNHEY and CDR2 is SMNVEV (reference sequence). V lost 2 bases to trimming and J lost 5 bases; unmatched junction nucleotides: 11. CDR3 length equals 16 residues. Here the CDR3 DNA reads TGTGCCAGCAGTTTAGGGACAGCAAGCGGCAATTATGGCTACACCTTC. Translation: CASSLGTASGNYGYTF.

Remarks on this clone: The same CDR3 can be traced to other DNA sequences in this sample. V gene TRBV7-2 combines with J gene TRBJ1-1, with a tentative D call TRBD1 (6 bases). The CDR3 length is 13 residues. Trimming cost V 5 bases and J 1 base, with 8 bases left between them. Per the germline V gene, CDR1 is SGHTA and CDR2 is FQGNSA. The CDR3 spells CASSLQGNTEAFF. The CDR3 DNA reads as TGTGCCAGCAGCCTACAGGGGAACACTGAAGCTTTCTTT.

The CDR3 bases are TGTGCCAGCAGTCCTGGGACAGGGAGGAACTACGAGCAGTACTTC. This codes for CASSPGTGRNYEQYF. This chain connects TRBV13 to TRBJ2-7; TRBD1 agrees at 9 bases. Germline V gene sequence: CDR1 PRHDT, CDR2 FYEKMQ (reference sequence). This CDR3 is built from 15 residues. Losses at the gene ends were 6 bases for V and 3 bases for J; bases not matched to a gene: 9.

About this clone itself: The junction does not match germline at one end; this may be a read error. This chain links TRBV10-1 with TRBJ2-7, with 9 positions matching TRBD1. Germline V lookup: CDR1 WNHNN, CDR2 SYGVQD (reference sequence). CDR3 length: 12 amino acids. The chain's CDR3 is CVSKGQGTVQYF. DNA for the CDR3: TGCGTCAGCAAGGGACAGGGCACTGTGCAGTACTTC.

In regard to this clone: Other DNA sequences in this specimen translate into the identical CDR3. The chain carries TRBV5-4 and TRBJ2-7; D might be TRBD2 (6 bases). Germline CDR1 and CDR2: SGHNT and YYREEE (reference sequence). This CDR3 has 13 residues. The V gene lost 0 bases and the J gene lost 7 bases, with 11 bases spanning the gap. CDR3 loop: CASSLAQDYEQYF. CDR3 sequence (DNA): TGTGCCAGCAGCTTGGCTCAGGACTATGAGCAGTACTTC.

The rearrangement joins TRBV4-1 to TRBJ1-5, with 8 positions matching TRBD1. This CDR3 has 16 residues. Germline V gene sequence: CDR1 MGHRA, CDR2 YSYEKL. Trimming cost V 3 bases and J 1 base; bases outside gene matches: 5. For the CDR3, the DNA is TGCGCCAGCAGCCAGCGAGACAGGGGCAGCAATCAGCCCCAGCATTTT. Translating gives CASSQRDRGSNQPQHF.

The gene calls are TRBV19 and TRBJ1-1; D uncertain. Germline lookup yields CDR1 LNHDA and CDR2 SQIVND (reference sequence). Trimming shortened V by 2 bases and J by 3 bases, and 10 bases separated the two germline ends. This CDR3 has 14 residues. CDR3 in DNA: TGTGCCAGTAGTATAAAAGGTCAGGACACTGAAGCTTTCTTT. This codes for CASSIKGQDTEAFF.

The J gene is TRBJ1-1, the V gene TRBV19; tentatively, D is TRBD1 (6 bases). This CDR3 has 15 amino acids. V gave up 4 bases and J gave up 3 bases, with 15 bases separating them. CDR1 LNHDA and CDR2 SQIVND come from the germline V gene (reference sequence). The CDR3 nucleotides are TGTGCCAGTAGTAGGGAAATCTACAGGGACACTGAAGCTTTCTTT. Translated, it gives CASSREIYRDTEAFF. Together with reference TRBV19 and TRBJ1-1, the CDR3 gives the full variable domain: DGGITQSPKYLFRKEGQNVTLSCEQNLNHDAMYWYRQDPGQGLRLIYYSQIVNDFQKGDIAEGYSVSREKKESFPLTVTSAQKNPTAFYLCASSREIYRDTEAFFGQGTRLTVV.

The chain is built from TRBV28 and TRBJ2-7, with 7 bases aligning to TRBD1. The CDR3 covers 13 residues. V was clipped by 8 bases and J by 2 bases; unmatched bases: 6. From germline, CDR1 is MDHEN and CDR2 SYDVKM. For the CDR3, the DNA is TGTGCCAGCGGACACAGGGGAACCTACGAGCAGTACTTC. Protein product: CASGHRGTYEQYF.

The rearrangement links TRBV15 to TRBJ2-1, with a tentative D call TRBD1 (5 bases). The length of the CDR3 is 13 residues. Trimming removed 11 bases at V and 9 bases at J, with 20 bases between. CDR1 LNHNV and CDR2 YYDKDF come from the germline V gene (reference sequence). The CDR3 reads CASQGVGLVEQFF. CDR3 nucleotides: TGTGCCTCCCAAGGGGTCGGCTTGGTTGAGCAGTTCTTC.

The DNA of the CDR3 is TGTGCCAGCAGCCAAGATGTCCTTAGCTATGGCTACACCTTC. This translates into CASSQDVLSYGYTF. The genes are TRBV14 and TRBJ1-2, with D unresolved. The CDR3 extends over 14 amino acids. The V end was cut by 0 bases, the J end by 4 bases, with 9 bases between. Germline V gene data show CDR1 as SGHDN and CDR2 as FVKESK.

The chain joins TRBV5-4 to TRBJ2-1; D possibly corresponds to TRBD1 (5 bases). Germline-derived CDR1 and CDR2 are SGHNT and YYREEE (reference sequence). Trimming removed 3 bases at V and 8 bases at J, with 18 bases between. The CDR3 has 15 amino acids. CDR3 nucleotide sequence: TGTGCCAGCAGCTATGATACCCAGGGAAACCATGAGCAGTTCTTC. Translation gives CASSYDTQGNHEQFF.

The chain links TRBV11-2 to TRBJ1-5, with unresolved D. CDR1 and CDR2 from the germline V gene are SGHAT and FQNNGV. The CDR3 extends over 14 amino acids. The V gene lost 5 bases and the J gene lost 3 bases, with 11 bases spanning the gap. The CDR3 bases are TGTGCCAGCAGCCCGCAGGCGTACAATCAGCCCCAGCATTTT. Its translation is CASSPQAYNQPQHF.

CDR3: CASRRTSGSSYEQYF. In DNA, the CDR3 is TGTGCCAGCAGACGGACTAGCGGCTCCTCCTACGAGCAGTACTTC. The chain carries TRBV27 and TRBJ2-7; 10 nucleotides agree with TRBD2. The CDR3 contains 15 residues. Germline CDR1 is MNHEY and CDR2 is SMNVEV (reference sequence). The trim removed 6 bases at V and 0 bases at J, leaving 5 bases unmatched.

V is TRBV19 and J is TRBJ2-1; D unresolved. The V end lost 7 bases, the J end lost 0 bases, and 16 bases lay between the germline ends. The CDR3 runs to 16 residues. Per germline, CDR1 LNHDA and CDR2 SQIVND (reference sequence). CDR3 DNA: TGTGCCAGTACTCTACTTTCTGGTGGCTCCTACAATGAGCAGTTCTTC. Translation: CASTLLSGGSYNEQFF.

Turning to this clone: Sequence at one end of the junction differs from germline and may be a read error. The V call is TRBV13, the J call TRBJ2-3, with no clear D. Germline V gene lookup returns CDR1 PRHDT and CDR2 FYEKMQ (reference sequence). This CDR3 is built from 11 residues. This CDR3 is CASSLARPPDF. DNA for the CDR3: TGTGCCAGCAGCTTAGCGCGCCCTCCGGATTTT. Full variable domain (missing parts from reference TRBV13 and TRBJ2-3): AAGVIQSPRHLIKEKRETATLKCYPIPRHDTVYWYQQGPGQDPQFLISFYEKMQSDKGSIPDRFSAQQFSDYHSELNMSSLELGDSALYFCASSLARPPDFGPGTRLTVL.

V is TRBV6-1 and J is TRBJ1-2; a weak D match, TRBD1 (5 bases). Germline V lookup: CDR1 MNHNS, CDR2 SASEGT. There are 14 residues in the CDR3. Trimming took off 4 bases at V and 5 bases at J, with 14 bases between the two ends. The CDR3 loop reads CASSARQQVYGYTF. The CDR3 DNA reads as TGTGCCAGCAGTGCCCGGCAACAGGTTTATGGCTACACCTTC.

Worth noting for this clone: Within the sample, other DNA sequences also encode this same CDR3. The rearrangement joins TRBV7-9 to TRBJ1-5, with D possibly being TRBD1 (5 bases). This CDR3 comprises 13 residues. Trimming removed 2 bases at V and 5 bases at J, with 7 bases between. Germline loops: CDR1 SEHNR, CDR2 FQNEAQ (reference sequence). This chain's CDR3 is CASSLQGDQPQHF. The DNA for the CDR3 is TGTGCCAGCAGCTTACAAGGGGATCAGCCCCAGCATTTT. The full variable domain, its missing parts supplied by reference TRBV7-9 and TRBJ1-5, is DTGVSQNPRHKITKRGQNVTFRCDPISEHNRLYWYRQTLGQGPEFLTYFQNEAQLEKSRLLSDRFSAERPKGSFSTLEIQRTEQGDSAMYLCASSLQGDQPQHFGDGTRLSIL.

This chain joins TRBV5-1 and TRBJ2-3; 8 bases agree with TRBD2. Germline CDR1 SGHRS, CDR2 YFSETQ. With V trimmed by 4 bases and J by 6 bases, 13 bases remained unmatched. This CDR3 is built from 16 residues. The CDR3, as DNA: TGCGCCAGCAGCGGGACCGGGACTAGAGCTTCGGATACGCAGTATTTT. Translated, it gives CASSGTGTRASDTQYF.

The rearrangement links TRBV6-5 to TRBJ1-3; D is ambiguous. The CDR3 extends over 16 amino acids. Trimming pared 0 bases from V and 4 bases from J, leaving 13 bases between. CDR1 is MNHEY and CDR2 is SVGAGI in the germline V gene. CDR3 in amino acids: CASSYSSAPGGNTIYF. CDR3 sequence (DNA): TGTGCCAGCAGTTACTCGAGTGCTCCGGGGGGAAACACCATATATTTT.

V is TRBV19 and J is TRBJ1-1, with D hard to call. The germline V gene has CDR1 LNHDA and CDR2 SQIVND (reference sequence). V dropped 3 bases and J dropped 1 base, with 9 bases sitting between them. The CDR3 runs to 14 residues. The CDR3 DNA sequence: TGTGCCAGTAGTATGAGGCAAAGGAACACTGAAGCTTTCTTT. Translated, it gives CASSMRQRNTEAFF.